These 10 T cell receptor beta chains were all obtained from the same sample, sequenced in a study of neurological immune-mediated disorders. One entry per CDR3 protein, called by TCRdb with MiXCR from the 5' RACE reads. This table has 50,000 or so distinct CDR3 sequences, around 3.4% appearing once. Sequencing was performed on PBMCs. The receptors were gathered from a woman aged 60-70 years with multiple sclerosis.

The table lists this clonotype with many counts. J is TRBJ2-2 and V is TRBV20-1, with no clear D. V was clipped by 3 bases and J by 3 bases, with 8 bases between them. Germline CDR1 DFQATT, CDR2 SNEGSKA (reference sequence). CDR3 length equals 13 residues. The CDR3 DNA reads TGCAGTGCTAGTGGGGTTGACACCGGGGAGCTGTTTTTT. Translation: CSASGVDTGELFF.

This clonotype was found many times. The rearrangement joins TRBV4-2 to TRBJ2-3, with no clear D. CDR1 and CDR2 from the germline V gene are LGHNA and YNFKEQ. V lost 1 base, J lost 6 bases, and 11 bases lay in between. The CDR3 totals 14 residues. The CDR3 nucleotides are TGTGCCAGCAGCCAAGGTATAATTACTGATACGCAGTATTTT. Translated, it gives CASSQGIITDTQYF.

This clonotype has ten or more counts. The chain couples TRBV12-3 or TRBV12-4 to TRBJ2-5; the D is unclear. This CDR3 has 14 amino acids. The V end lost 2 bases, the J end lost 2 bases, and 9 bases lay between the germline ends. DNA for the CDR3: TGTGCCAGCAGTTTACAGATTTCACAAGAGACCCAGTACTTC. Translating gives CASSLQISQETQYF.

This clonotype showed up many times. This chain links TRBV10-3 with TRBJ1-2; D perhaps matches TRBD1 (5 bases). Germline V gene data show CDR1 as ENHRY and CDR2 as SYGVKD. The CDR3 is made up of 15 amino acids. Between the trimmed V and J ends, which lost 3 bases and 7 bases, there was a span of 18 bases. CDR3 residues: CAISDGEGPWFGYTF. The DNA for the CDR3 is TGTGCCATCAGTGATGGGGAGGGACCATGGTTTGGCTACACCTTC.

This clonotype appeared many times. CDR3 coding DNA: TGTGCCAGCAGCTTAGGGTTAGCGGGCGGACAGACAGATACGCAGTATTTT. Translating it yields CASSLGLAGGQTDTQYF. The gene calls are TRBV7-3 and TRBJ2-3; maybe TRBD2 (7 bases). The CDR3 is 17 amino acids. Germline V CDR1 and CDR2: SGHTA, FQGTGA. Trimming took 2 bases from V and 3 from J, leaving 18 bases between them.

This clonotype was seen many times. In DNA, the CDR3 is TGCAGCGTGAGAGGGGGCGGTGGAGCTTTCTTT. Its translation: CSVRGGGGAFF. The chain couples TRBV29-1 to TRBJ1-1, with 7 bases identical to TRBD1. CDR3 size: 11 residues. Germline V gene lookup returns CDR1 SQVTM and CDR2 ANQGSEA. J was trimmed by 10 bases and V by 6 bases; bases with no gene match: 8.

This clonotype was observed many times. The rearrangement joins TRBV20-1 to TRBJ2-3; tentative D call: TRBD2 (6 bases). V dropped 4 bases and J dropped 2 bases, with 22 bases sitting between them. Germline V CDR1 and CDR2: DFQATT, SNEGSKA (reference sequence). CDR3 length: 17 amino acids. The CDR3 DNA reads TGCAGTGCTAAAAGGCAGGGAGGCACCCTTCACACAGATACGCAGTATTTT. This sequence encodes CSAKRQGGTLHTDTQYF.

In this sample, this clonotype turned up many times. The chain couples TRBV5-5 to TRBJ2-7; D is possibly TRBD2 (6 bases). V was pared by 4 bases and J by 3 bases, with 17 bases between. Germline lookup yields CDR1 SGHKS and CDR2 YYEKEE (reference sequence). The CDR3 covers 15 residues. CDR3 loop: CASSNNWDSIYEQYF. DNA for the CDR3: TGTGCCAGCAGCAATAACTGGGACTCCATCTACGAGCAGTACTTC. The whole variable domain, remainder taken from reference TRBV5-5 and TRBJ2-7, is DAGVTQSPTHLIKTRGQQVTLRCSPISGHKSVSWYQQVLGQGPQFIFQYYEKEERGRGNFPDRFSARQFPNYSSELNVNALLLGDSALYLCASSNNWDSIYEQYFGPGTRLTVT.

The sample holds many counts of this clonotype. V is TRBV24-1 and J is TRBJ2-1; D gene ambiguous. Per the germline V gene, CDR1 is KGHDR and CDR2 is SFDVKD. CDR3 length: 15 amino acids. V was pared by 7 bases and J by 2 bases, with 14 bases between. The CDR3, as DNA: TGTGCCACCAGCTATCGAGGTGTCCCCTACAATGAGCAGTTCTTC. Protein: CATSYRGVPYNEQFF.

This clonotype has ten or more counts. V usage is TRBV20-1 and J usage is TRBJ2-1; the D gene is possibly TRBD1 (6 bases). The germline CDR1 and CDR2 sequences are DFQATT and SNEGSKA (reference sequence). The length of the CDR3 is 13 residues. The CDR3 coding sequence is TGCAGCCTGGAGACAGGCCACCACAATGAGCAGTTCTTC. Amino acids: CSLETGHHNEQFF.